This record looks at one T cell receptor beta chain sequence and its context. This record belongs to a study of T cells in Graves' hyperthyroidism and ophthalmopathy. Authors of the study amplified TCR beta CDR3 regions from RNA transcripts. TCR CDR3 regions were first amplified by RT-PCR with HTBI primers. TCRdb re-analysed the multiplex PCR reads in MiXCR, keeping a single row per CDR3 protein. The table has 550,000 to 600,000 distinct CDR3 sequences, over 15% seen once. In germline, CDR1 is MGHDK, CDR2 SYGVNS. The J segment lost 3 bases and the V segment lost 4 bases, leaving 6 bases of the junction unmatched. CDR3 length: 15 amino acids.

The V call is TRBV25-1, the J call TRBJ1-2; 9 bases align to TRBD1. Sequencing used blood. The receptor's source is a woman under 30 with Graves' hyperthyroidism. CDR3 DNA: TGTGCCAGCAGTGCCCGGACAGGGGAGGACTATGGCTACACCTTC. It encodes CASSARTGEDYGYTF.